The text below deals with one TCR beta chain. Its antigen remains undetermined. A much more abundant neighbour one base away suggests this may be a read error. Given the absence of the conserved phenylalanine or tryptophan at the CDR3 end, a read error is likely. These data come from a study (dated by TCRdb to between 2015 and 2017). About the full investigation: The study tested whether tumor-infiltrating Tregs in breast cancer are recruited from blood Tregs or converted in situ from other CD4+ T cell subsets.

The Miltenyi Naive CD4+ T Cell Isolation kit was used to purify naive CD4+ T cells, and CD25 microbeads were used to remove Tregs. Tregs, naive and memory CD4+ T cells from tumor, blood and ipsilateral draining lymph nodes of a few breast cancer patients underwent full-length TCR alpha and beta sequencing. Tumor tissue, along with lymph nodes from ipsilateral axillary dissection, was perfused with PBS, minced, and then digested using collagenase I and hyaluronidase. Ficoll density gradient centrifugation was used to isolate mononuclear cells from either lymph nodes or 45 to 50 ml of peripheral blood. Sorted cell populations were confirmed by FACS to exceed 90% purity. Full-length TCR variable regions were amplified by 5' RACE PCR with constant-region reverse primers, and semi-nested PCR with Nested Universal Primer A was subsequently performed. The ReliaPrep RNA Cell Miniprep System was used to extract total RNA, which was then reverse transcribed into 5'RACE-ready cDNA with the SMARTer RACE 5'/3' Kit. An Illumina MiSeq was used to sequence the full-length TCR alpha and beta libraries, which had been barcoded with multiplex adaptors. For the original study's pipeline: Sequencing data were pooled across the five patients for each of nine subset-tissue groups and compared by unsupervised clustering of TCR gene usage. Repertoire similarity was calculated with the Morisita-Horn index, weighting shared sequences by their contribution to each repertoire. TCRdb cleaned the public reads at Q25 with fastp, built clones with MiXCR and kept in-frame beta chains. Identical CDR3 protein sequences are pooled into one entry, listed with their most common genes and DNA. The V and J calls were not made by the authors but by TCRdb's processing. The sample profile shows around 43,000 distinct CDR3 sequences; around 18% of them were found once. Around 2.8% of the sample comes from the top ten.

General findings and caveats noted by the study authors: The greatest overlap of tumor-infiltrating Treg TCR alpha and beta sequences was with tumor naive CD4+ T cells, followed next by blood naive CD4+ T cells. Tumor memory CD4+ T cell TCR gene usage was found to cluster with blood and lymph node memory CD4+ cells and with lymph node naive CD4+ cells. Rather than covering whole repertoires, validation in the larger cohort was restricted to a single TCR beta V-J rearrangement.

The CDR3 is 15 residues long, ends included. Here the CDR3 DNA is all that survives: 45 bases in frame from base 1. Relative to germline, V is 0 bases shorter and J is 4 bases shorter, with 11 bases between their ends. Based on the germline V gene, the CDR1 and CDR2 sequences are SGHRS and YFSETQ. Recombination joined TRBV5-1 with TRBJ1-3; TRBD1 is a possible D gene, resting on 5 matching bases. The TCR was taken from a female donor with breast cancer. The sequenced sample consisted of naive CD4+ T cells sorted from a lymph node. This specimen's cell subset or site label, interpreted: naive CD4+ T cells, CD4+CD45RA+CD25-. The base sequence is TGCGCCAGCAGCTTGGGACAGACCTTCGGAAACACCATATATTTG. This translates into CASSLGQTFGNTIYL.